This entry describes one TCR beta chain. Its antigen is undetermined. TCRdb passed the RT-PCR reads through MiXCR, listing each CDR3 protein once. Of 600,000 to 700,000 distinct CDR3 sequences in the sample, about 14% were seen once. Trimming cost V 7 bases and J 10 bases; bases outside gene matches: 20. The CDR3 sequence is 16 residues long. CDR1 is DFQATT and CDR2 is SNEGSKA in the germline V gene (reference sequence). This sample is drawn from a study of response to subunit inactivated influenza vaccine. Findings and limits, study-wide: Authors suggested few new T cells are recruited by each seasonal influenza vaccination.

The source was PBMCs from blood, collected 14 days before vaccination. The rearrangement uses TRBV20-1 and TRBJ2-7, with 12 bases that match TRBD2. This TCR derives from a man aged 50 or older who received an inactivated influenza vaccine. The CDR3 DNA sequence: TGCAGTGTCTGGGCGACTAGCGGGGGCCCATCCCTAAATCAGTACTTC. It translates to CSVWATSGGPSLNQYF.